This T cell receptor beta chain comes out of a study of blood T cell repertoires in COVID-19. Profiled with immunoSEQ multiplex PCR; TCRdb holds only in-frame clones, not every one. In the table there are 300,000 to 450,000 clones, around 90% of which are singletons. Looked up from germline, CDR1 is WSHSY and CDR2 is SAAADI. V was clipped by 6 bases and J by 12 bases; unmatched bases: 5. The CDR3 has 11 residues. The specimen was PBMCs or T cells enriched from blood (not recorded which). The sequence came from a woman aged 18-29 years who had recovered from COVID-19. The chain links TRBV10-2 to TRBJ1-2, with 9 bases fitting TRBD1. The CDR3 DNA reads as TGCGCCAGCAGGGGGACAGGGAATAACACCTTC. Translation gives CASRGTGNNTF.